This record concerns one TCR beta chain sequence. The antigen remains undetermined. The entry originates in a study of CD8 T cells in Susac syndrome. General study results and limits: The CD4+ T cell repertoires from Susac syndrome exhibited no clonal expansion.

RNA totalling roughly 0.45 to 1 ug underwent reverse transcription with random hexamers. TCRdb re-called the immunoSEQ multiplex PCR reads through MiXCR, storing one row per CDR3 protein. Seen here are approximately 77,000 distinct CDR3 sequences, more than 85% observed once, and the top ten hold about 0.54%. Germline V gene data show CDR1 as SGDLS and CDR2 as YYNGEE. Trimming took 4 bases from V and 2 from J; bases not matched to a gene: 6. The CDR3 runs to 15 residues. The receptor was derived from a human donor with Susac syndrome. Sequenced input: CD4+ T cells from PBMCs. The rearrangement links TRBV9 to TRBJ2-3, with 8 bases that match TRBD2. The CDR3 spells CASSIHGGVTDTQYF. In DNA, the CDR3 is TGTGCCAGCAGCATCCACGGGGGGGTCACAGATACGCAGTATTTT.